The 30 T cell receptor beta chains below were found in one sample sequenced in a study of sequential checkpoint blockade in melanoma. Profiled with immunoSEQ multiplex PCR; TCRdb holds only in-frame clones, not every one. The sample contains about 2,300 clones, more than 20% of which appear only once. Treatment described: randomized to nivolumab then ipilimumab (arm A) or the reverse (arm B). The sample consisted of tumor tissue (inferred from file names), taken from a patient given nivolumab and ipilimumab in sequence. These receptors originate from a human donor with melanoma.

The chain recombines TRBV29-1 with TRBJ2-2; D possibly uses TRBD1 or TRBD2 (5 bases each). The CDR3 has 15 residues. V gave up 4 bases and J gave up 1 base, with 13 bases separating them. Germline V lookup: CDR1 SQVTM, CDR2 ANQGSEA. The CDR3 is CSVASTGRNTGELFF. The CDR3 coding sequence is TGCAGCGTTGCCTCTACGGGGCGGAACACCGGGGAGCTGTTTTTT.

The chain joins TRBV19 to TRBJ1-4; TRBD1 matches 10 bases. CDR3 size: 15 residues. The germline V gene encodes CDR1 LNHDA and CDR2 SQIVND (reference sequence). Trimming removed 3 bases from V and 8 bases from J; junction bases left unmatched: 6. The CDR3 loop reads CASSITGTGAEKLFF. CDR3 sequence (DNA): TGTGCCAGTAGTATTACCGGGACAGGGGCCGAAAAACTGTTTTTT.

This clone is medium-sized by share. This chain joins TRBV11-3 and TRBJ1-3; D is uncertain. CDR3 length: 15 residues. Germline loops: CDR1 SGHNT, CDR2 YENEEA. Trimming took 5 bases from V and 4 from J, leaving 15 bases between them. CDR3 loop: CASSERRGGGNTIYF. The CDR3 DNA is TGTGCCAGCAGCGAAAGACGGGGTGGAGGAAACACCATATATTTT.

This clone has more than one count but fewer than ten. V gene TRBV9 combines with J gene TRBJ2-5; D not certain. Trimming left V 0 bases short and J 1 base short, with 13 bases between. There are 16 residues in the CDR3. CDR1 and CDR2 from the germline V gene are SGDLS and YYNGEE. The CDR3 nucleotides read TGTGCCAGCAGCGTAGTACGGCAGGCCTTCCAAGAGACCCAGTACTTC. It translates to CASSVVRQAFQETQYF. Based on the CDR3 plus reference TRBV9 and TRBJ2-5, the full variable domain is DSGVTQTPKHLITATGQRVTLRCSPRSGDLSVYWYQQSLDQGLQFLIQYYNGEERAKGNILERFSAQQFPDLHSELNLSSLELGDSALYFCASSVVRQAFQETQYFGPGTRLLVL.

This chain joins TRBV15 and TRBJ1-5; D not certain. The V end was cut by 0 bases, the J end by 4 bases, with 10 bases between. This CDR3 contains 15 residues. Germline V CDR1 and CDR2: LNHNV, YYDKDF (reference sequence). CDR3 in amino acids: CATSRDHGGNQPQHF. CDR3 DNA: TGTGCCACCAGCAGAGATCACGGAGGGAATCAGCCCCAGCATTTT.

This rearrangement joins TRBV19 to TRBJ1-5; TRBD1 matches at 9 bases. Germline assignment: CDR1 LNHDA and CDR2 SQIVND (reference sequence). The V segment lost 7 bases and the J segment 6 bases; nucleotides outside the gene matches: 4. The CDR3 has 13 amino acids. Written as DNA, the CDR3 is TGTGCCAGTACTACAGGGGGCCCTCAGCCCCAGCATTTT. Translated, it gives CASTTGGPQPQHF.

Within the sample, this clone is medium-sized. The V call is TRBV11-3, the J call TRBJ2-3, with TRBD2 matching 8 bases. Germline V gives CDR1 SGHNT, CDR2 YENEEA. The V segment lost 7 bases and the J segment 0 bases; nucleotides outside the gene matches: 6. The CDR3 spans 15 residues. For the CDR3, the DNA is TGTGCCAGCACCTTGGCTAGCGGGAGCACAGATACGCAGTATTTT. Its protein is CASTLASGSTDTQYF.

In this sample, this clone is medium-sized. The rearrangement links TRBV11-3 to TRBJ1-4; 9 positions agree with TRBD1. The germline V gene has CDR1 SGHNT and CDR2 YENEEA. With V trimmed by 3 bases and J by 0 bases, 2 bases remained unmatched. This CDR3 contains 16 residues. The CDR3 DNA is TGTGCCAGCAGCTTGGACAGGGGCACAACTAATGAAAAACTGTTTTTT. Encoded protein: CASSLDRGTTNEKLFF.

This chain joins TRBV6-8 and TRBJ1-2, with TRBD1 matching 7 bases. Germline V gene lookup returns CDR1 MNHGY and CDR2 SAAAGT. Unmatched junction bases numbered 14, after V lost 6 bases and J lost 4 bases. The CDR3 is 16 amino acids. CDR3 sequence (DNA): TGTGCCAGCAGAAAGGGGGCAGGACGTTACCCCTATGGCTACACCTTC. It specifies CASRKGAGRYPYGYTF.

The rearrangement uses TRBV4-1 and TRBJ2-7, with TRBD2 matching over 7 bases. Unmatched junction bases numbered 0, after V lost 3 bases and J lost 1 base. Germline V lookup: CDR1 MGHRA, CDR2 YSYEKL. This CDR3 comprises 13 residues. The CDR3 spells CASSQRESYEQYF. CDR3 bases: TGCGCCAGCAGCCAGCGGGAGTCCTACGAGCAGTACTTC.

This clone counts as medium-sized. CDR3 sequence reads: CASSLPASNTDTQYF. DNA of the CDR3: TGTGCCAGCAGCTTGCCAGCCTCCAACACAGATACGCAGTATTTT. The chain couples TRBV11-3 to TRBJ2-3; D ambiguous. This CDR3 has 15 residues. From germline, CDR1 is SGHNT and CDR2 YENEEA. V dropped 3 bases and J dropped 2 bases, with 12 bases sitting between them. The full variable domain, completed using reference TRBV11-3 and TRBJ2-3, is EAGVVQSPRYKIIEKKQPVAFWCNPISGHNTLYWYLQNLGQGPELLIRYENEEAVDDSQLPKDRFSAERLKGVDSTLKIQPAELGDSAVYLCASSLPASNTDTQYFGPGTRLTVL.

In its sample, this clone is medium-sized. The genes are TRBV11-3 and TRBJ2-2, with D possibly matching TRBD1 (5 bases). V dropped 3 bases and J dropped 7 bases, with 15 bases sitting between them. The CDR3 spans 15 residues. The germline CDR1 and CDR2 sequences are SGHNT and YENEEA. The CDR3 DNA follows: TGTGCCAGCAGCTTGGAAGCGCATCAGGGCGGGGAGCTGTTTTTT. As protein: CASSLEAHQGGELFF.

This clone is termed medium-sized. J is TRBJ1-6 and V is TRBV11-3, with D maybe TRBD1 (6 bases). Germline V gene sequence: CDR1 SGHNT, CDR2 YENEEA. V was cut by 6 bases and J by 8 bases, with 20 bases left in between. The CDR3 totals 16 residues. The CDR3 region has the DNA TGTGCCAGCAGTAGGGAAAGGGGGATTATGGATTCACCCCTCCACTTT. Protein product: CASSRERGIMDSPLHF.

By sample share, this clone is medium-sized. The chain carries TRBV11-3 and TRBJ2-6; 7 nucleotides align to TRBD1. Germline V gene lookup returns CDR1 SGHNT and CDR2 YENEEA. The CDR3 runs 20 residues. V shed 5 bases and J 2 bases; nucleotides not matched to a gene: 18. This chain's CDR3 is CASSPAPGTEGLAGANVLTF. The CDR3 nucleotides are TGTGCCAGCAGCCCCGCTCCCGGGACAGAGGGATTAGCTGGGGCCAACGTCCTGACTTTC.

This clone appeared a few times. This sequence joins TRBV15 and TRBJ1-1; D remains ambiguous. Germline CDR1 is LNHNV and CDR2 is YYDKDF (reference sequence). Trimming cost V 3 bases and J 5 bases, with 13 bases left between them. The CDR3 is made up of 14 amino acids. The DNA for the CDR3 is TGTGCCACCAGCAGTAGGGTTACCGGGACTGAAGCTTTCTTT. It translates to CATSSRVTGTEAFF. The whole variable domain, filled in from reference TRBV15 and TRBJ1-1, reads DAMVIQNPRYQVTQFGKPVTLSCSQTLNHNVMYWYQQKSSQAPKLLFHYYDKDFNNEADTPDNFQSRRPNTSFCFLDIRSPGLGDTAMYLCATSSRVTGTEAFFGQGTRLTVV.

The chain employs TRBV19 and TRBJ1-1; D is perhaps TRBD1 (5 bases). Germline V gene data show CDR1 as LNHDA and CDR2 as SQIVND (reference sequence). The CDR3 is 14 residues long. The V end was cut by 4 bases, the J end by 6 bases, with 15 bases between. As DNA, the CDR3 is TGTGCCAGTAGTACACAGGTGGCGCAACCTGAAGCTTTCTTT. This gives the protein CASSTQVAQPEAFF.

In this sample, this clone turned up many times. The chain joins TRBV11-3 to TRBJ1-2; 8 nucleotides line up with TRBD1. Germline CDR1 SGHNT, CDR2 YENEEA. This CDR3 has 14 amino acids. The V segment lost 5 bases and the J segment 5 bases; nucleotides outside the gene matches: 7. The CDR3, as DNA: TGTGCCAGCAGCGGCCGGGACAGGTTATATGGCTACACCTTC. Translation gives CASSGRDRLYGYTF.

The chain employs TRBV18 and TRBJ2-5; D gene uncertain. The CDR3 length is 12 residues. V lost 6 bases and J lost 5, with 10 bases in between. CDR1 KGHSH and CDR2 LQKENI come from the germline V gene. The CDR3 DNA sequence: TGTGCCAGCTCCCCCTTGGGCGAGACCCAGTACTTC. Encoded protein: CASSPLGETQYF.

This clone was seen more than once but under ten times. The chain links TRBV28 to TRBJ2-1; D gene unclear. Trimming took off 5 bases at V and 0 bases at J, with 11 bases between the two ends. This CDR3 comprises 15 residues. The germline V gene encodes CDR1 MDHEN and CDR2 SYDVKM. Here the CDR3 reads CASSTYYSSYNEQFF. The CDR3 bases are TGTGCCAGCAGTACCTACTATAGCTCCTACAATGAGCAGTTCTTC.

Comment on this clone: Its ends do not fully match the called genes, so a read error is possible. V and J are TRBV6-8 and TRBJ2-7, with D perhaps being TRBD1 or TRBD2 (5 bases each). Germline V CDR1 and CDR2: MNHGY, SAAAGT. The CDR3 has 14 residues. The CDR3 protein is CAISPKGRGYEQYF. The CDR3 DNA follows: TGTGCCATCAGTCCCAAGGGGAGAGGGTACGAGCAGTACTTC.

The gene calls are TRBV5-1 and TRBJ1-1; 10 nucleotides line up with TRBD1. Germline CDR1 reads SGHRS; CDR2 reads YFSETQ. There are 17 residues in the CDR3. The V and J ends lost 3 bases and 6 bases, in that order; junction bases with no gene match: 14. In nucleotides, the CDR3 is TGCGCCAGCAGCTCCCCTTTCGGGACAGGGGAAAGGGCTGAAGCTTTCTTT. It is translated as CASSSPFGTGERAEAFF.

By share of the sample, this clone is medium-sized. The gene calls are TRBV11-3 and TRBJ1-1; D call uncertain. Germline CDR1 SGHNT, CDR2 YENEEA. The CDR3 contains 15 residues. Deletions cut 3 bases from V and 4 bases from J, with 15 bases between. This CDR3 is CASSFSAGRRTEAFF. The DNA for the CDR3 is TGTGCCAGCAGCTTTTCGGCTGGAAGGCGCACTGAAGCTTTCTTT. Variable domain in full (rest from reference TRBV11-3 and TRBJ1-1): EAGVVQSPRYKIIEKKQPVAFWCNPISGHNTLYWYLQNLGQGPELLIRYENEEAVDDSQLPKDRFSAERLKGVDSTLKIQPAELGDSAVYLCASSFSAGRRTEAFFGQGTRLTVV.

This clone was seen more than once but under ten times. The V and J genes are TRBV6-8 and TRBJ1-1; no definite D call. The V gene lost 6 bases and the J gene lost 4 bases, with 15 bases spanning the gap. The CDR3 is 14 amino acids. Germline V gene lookup returns CDR1 MNHGY and CDR2 SAAAGT. This CDR3 reads CASSSGELSTEAFF. As DNA, the CDR3 is TGTGCCAGCAGCTCCGGGGAATTAAGCACTGAAGCTTTCTTT.

This clone is medium-sized in the sample. The chain couples TRBV11-3 to TRBJ2-1, with 7 bases fitting TRBD2. V shed 2 bases, J shed 8 bases, and the junction held 9 bases outside the gene matches. The CDR3 length is 15 residues. Per germline, CDR1 SGHNT and CDR2 YENEEA. DNA of the CDR3: TGTGCCAGCAGCTTATATAGGACTAGTGGCGATGAGCAGTTCTTC. Translating it yields CASSLYRTSGDEQFF.

This clone was counted ten times or more. This sequence joins TRBV11-3 and TRBJ2-5, with a possible D match to TRBD2 (6 bases). V lost 5 bases and J lost 1, with 11 bases in between. The CDR3 consists of 14 residues. Germline CDR1 reads SGHNT; CDR2 reads YENEEA. The CDR3, as DNA: TGTGCCAGCAGCCGACCCGGGGGCCAAGAGACCCAGTACTTC. Translating it yields CASSRPGGQETQYF. Based on the CDR3 plus reference TRBV11-3 and TRBJ2-5, the full variable domain is EAGVVQSPRYKIIEKKQPVAFWCNPISGHNTLYWYLQNLGQGPELLIRYENEEAVDDSQLPKDRFSAERLKGVDSTLKIQPAELGDSAVYLCASSRPGGQETQYFGPGTRLLVL.

There are many counts of this clone. The chain couples TRBV11-3 to TRBJ1-2, with 9 bases that match TRBD1. The junction had 4 bases not matched to a gene; V was cut back by 3 bases and J by 2 bases. From germline, CDR1 is SGHNT and CDR2 YENEEA. CDR3 length: 15 amino acids. The CDR3 reads CASSLGDRENYGYTF. As DNA, the CDR3 is TGTGCCAGCAGCTTGGGGGACAGGGAAAACTATGGCTACACCTTC. Full variable domain (missing parts from reference TRBV11-3 and TRBJ1-2): EAGVVQSPRYKIIEKKQPVAFWCNPISGHNTLYWYLQNLGQGPELLIRYENEEAVDDSQLPKDRFSAERLKGVDSTLKIQPAELGDSAVYLCASSLGDRENYGYTFGSGTRLTVV.

This clone is medium-sized within its sample. The chain couples TRBV6-8 to TRBJ2-7, with TRBD2 as a possible D gene (6 bases). Germline CDR1 is MNHGY and CDR2 is SAAAGT. V lost 6 bases to trimming and J lost 0 bases, with 15 bases between them. There are 15 residues in the CDR3. CDR3 coding DNA: TGTGCCAGCAGGACGGAGACTAGGAGCTCCTACGAGCAGTACTTC. Amino acids: CASRTETRSSYEQYF.

V and J are TRBV5-1 and TRBJ2-3, with 8 positions matching TRBD1. This CDR3 has 16 residues. CDR1 and CDR2 (germline): SGHRS, YFSETQ. V dropped 2 bases and J dropped 5; count of bases not matched to a gene: 10. The CDR3, as DNA: TGCGCCAGCAGCTTAGGACAGGGAGATTTTGTAGATACGCAGTATTTT. Translating gives CASSLGQGDFVDTQYF. Supplemented by reference TRBV5-1 and TRBJ2-3, the full variable domain reads KAGVTQTPRYLIKTRGQQVTLSCSPISGHRSVSWYQQTPGQGLQFLFEYFSETQRNKGNFPGRFSGRQFSNSRSEMNVSTLELGDSALYLCASSLGQGDFVDTQYFGPGTRLTVL.

This clone was counted between two and nine times. V gene TRBV6-8 combines with J gene TRBJ1-6, with D possibly matching TRBD1 (5 bases). Per germline, CDR1 MNHGY and CDR2 SAAAGT. This CDR3 region has 15 residues. The V end lost 5 bases, the J end lost 9 bases, and 17 bases lay between the germline ends. CDR3 residues: CASSGGQGRSSPLHF. CDR3 bases: TGTGCCAGCAGTGGTGGTCAGGGCAGGAGTTCACCCCTCCACTTT.

The table lists this clone with a count of one. This sequence joins TRBV18 and TRBJ1-3; a weak D match, TRBD1 (5 bases). The germline CDR1 and CDR2 sequences are KGHSH and LQKENI. The CDR3 consists of 15 residues. The V and J ends lost 1 base and 3 bases respectively, with 10 bases between them. CDR3 DNA: TGTGCCAGCTCACCACGATCCGGGGGTGGAAACACCATATATTTT. It translates to CASSPRSGGGNTIYF.